This T cell receptor beta chain was observed in a study of blood T cell repertoires in COVID-19. Study background: Spain, Italy and the United States supplied samples that represented acute and convalescent COVID-19.

The germline V gene encodes CDR1 SGHKS and CDR2 YYEKEE (reference sequence). The CDR3 is 15 residues long. V lost 5 bases, J lost 6 bases, and 17 bases lay in between. The protocol was immunoSEQ multiplex PCR, while the TCRdb copy is restricted to in-frame clones and leaves out a portion. The table has roughly 210,000 clones, around 90% seen once; the top ten hold over 1.5%. This chain connects TRBV5-5 to TRBJ2-2; D is perhaps TRBD1 (5 bases). What was sequenced was peripheral blood. The TCR sequence derives from a man aged 65 to 79 with acute or convalescent COVID-19. CDR3 amino acids: CASSLGVGVAGELFF. For the CDR3, the DNA is TGTGCCAGCAGTCTTGGGGTAGGGGTAGCCGGGGAGCTGTTTTTT.